These 19 T cell receptor beta chains were sequenced from one sample in a study of T cell responses to AZD1222 COVID-19 vaccine. TCRdb's copy holds only in-frame clones and misses some; the assay was immunoSEQ multiplex PCR. The data hold under 200,000 clones, with approximately 90% observed a single time. Sample: peripheral blood, taken on day 0 of AZD1222 vaccination. The source is an adult in good health.

The count of this clone is one. The gene calls are TRBV28 and TRBJ2-7; D is unresolved. The V gene lost 4 bases and the J gene lost 6 bases, with 7 bases spanning the gap. Germline CDR1 MDHEN, CDR2 SYDVKM. The CDR3 runs 11 residues. The CDR3 bases are TGTGCCAGCAGTTCCCCTCGCGAGCAGTACTTC. Protein: CASSSPREQYF. Drawing the rest from reference TRBV28 and TRBJ2-7, the complete variable domain is DVKVTQSSRYLVKRTGEKVFLECVQDMDHENMFWYRQDPGLGLRLIYFSYDVKMKEKGDIPEGYSVSREKKERFSLILESASTNQTSMYLCASSSPREQYFGPGTRLTVT.

The rearrangement uses TRBV9 and TRBJ1-2; D is perhaps TRBD1 (6 bases). This CDR3 is 13 amino acids long. The V end was cut by 2 bases, the J end by 4 bases, with 9 bases between. Germline assignment: CDR1 SGDLS and CDR2 YYNGEE. The CDR3 sequence is CASSVRQAYGYTF. The CDR3 DNA sequence: TGTGCCAGCAGCGTTCGACAGGCCTATGGCTACACCTTC.

The CDR3 protein is CASSIGTDGYTF. The CDR3 coding sequence is TGTGCCAGCAGCATTGGGACAGATGGCTACACCTTC. This chain links TRBV11-3 with TRBJ1-2, with 7 positions matching TRBD1. The CDR3 totals 12 residues. Germline trimming cut 5 bases from V and 6 bases from J; bases unmatched to any gene: 3. Germline-derived CDR1 and CDR2 are SGHNT and YENEEA.

The CDR3 DNA reads as TGTGCCAGCAGCTTATATCGGGGTGACGGAGGCGGCTACACCTTC. It is translated as CASSLYRGDGGGYTF. The chain employs TRBV7-8 and TRBJ1-2, with D hard to call. CDR3 length: 15 amino acids. Between the trimmed V and J ends, which lost 2 bases and 8 bases, there was a span of 18 bases. Germline V lookup: CDR1 SGHVS, CDR2 FQNEAQ. Full variable domain (remainder filled in from reference TRBV7-8 and TRBJ1-2): GAGVSQSPRYKVAKRGQDVALRCDPISGHVSLFWYQQALGQGPEFLTYFQNEAQLDKSGLPSDRFFAERPEGSVSTLKIQRTQQEDSAVYLCASSLYRGDGGGYTFGSGTRLTVV.

This rearrangement joins TRBV5-6 to TRBJ1-5, with D unresolved. CDR3 length: 14 amino acids. Germline V gene data show CDR1 as SGHDT and CDR2 as YYEEEE. The V end was cut by 3 bases, the J end by 5 bases, with 12 bases between. The CDR3 DNA sequence: TGTGCCAGCAGCTCCCAATCTTCGTATCAGCCCCAGCATTTT. This codes for CASSSQSSYQPQHF.

V usage is TRBV6-5 and J usage is TRBJ1-2; 10 bases agree with TRBD1. This CDR3 is built from 15 residues. With V trimmed by 4 bases and J by 8 bases, 10 bases remained unmatched. From germline, CDR1 is MNHEY and CDR2 SVGAGI. The CDR3 DNA reads as TGTGCCAGCAGTTGGAACACCGGGACAGGGGAAGGCTACACCTTC. This translates into CASSWNTGTGEGYTF.

The gene calls are TRBV11-2 and TRBJ1-1; D uncertain. CDR3 length: 13 residues. Trimming removed 6 bases from V and 5 bases from J, with 13 bases in between. CDR1 SGHAT and CDR2 FQNNGV come from the germline V gene. In DNA, the CDR3 is TGTGCCAGCAGGGGAGAGGAGAAAACTGAAGCTTTCTTT. It translates to CASRGEEKTEAFF.

The CDR3 loop reads CASSTQGRNSPLHF. DNA for the CDR3: TGTGCCAGCAGCACACAGGGTCGTAATTCACCCCTCCACTTT. The chain combines TRBV13 with TRBJ1-6; perhaps TRBD1 as D (6 bases). The CDR3 has 14 amino acids. Trimming took off 5 bases at V and 6 bases at J, with 11 bases between the two ends. CDR1 and CDR2 (germline): PRHDT, FYEKMQ (reference sequence).

The chain recombines TRBV29-1 with TRBJ2-2, with TRBD1 identical over 7 bases. The CDR3 totals 16 residues. The V gene's germline CDR1 is SQVTM and CDR2 ANQGSEA. J lost 4 bases, V lost 5 bases, and 13 bases had no gene match. CDR3 nucleotides: TGCAGCGTTCAAGGGGTAGGGGGCGCGGGCACCGGGGAGCTGTTTTTT. Its translation is CSVQGVGGAGTGELFF.

The chain combines TRBV3-1 (or the pseudogene TRBV3-2) with TRBJ2-5; possible D gene TRBD1, 5 bases. V lost 6 bases to trimming and J lost 2 bases, with 16 bases between them. The CDR3 covers 15 residues. CDR1 LGHDT and CDR2 YNNKEL come from the germline V gene (reference sequence). This CDR3 reads CASSGADIPQETQYF. The DNA for the CDR3 is TGTGCCAGCAGTGGGGCCGACATACCTCAAGAGACCCAGTACTTC.

V is TRBV9 and J is TRBJ2-5; 10 bases are a match to TRBD1. With 4 bases clipped from V and 0 bases from J, the junction kept 9 bases outside the gene matches. This CDR3 is built from 17 residues. From germline, CDR1 is SGDLS and CDR2 YYNGEE. The CDR3 region has the DNA TGTGCCAGCAGCACAGGGGGGGACAGGGGATACCAAGAGACCCAGTACTTC. This gives the protein CASSTGGDRGYQETQYF.

The genes are TRBV5-1 and TRBJ2-7; D might be TRBD1 (6 bases). Trimming shortened V by 7 bases and J by 6 bases, and 14 bases separated the two germline ends. Germline V gene lookup returns CDR1 SGHRS and CDR2 YFSETQ. The CDR3 is made up of 12 amino acids. CDR3 sequence reads: CASRLTGPEQYF. As DNA, the CDR3 is TGCGCCAGCCGTCTCACAGGGCCCGAGCAGTACTTC.

V is TRBV5-1 and J is TRBJ2-2, with TRBD2 as a possible D gene (7 bases). V was clipped by 1 base and J by 2 bases, with 9 bases between them. The CDR3 runs 15 residues. Germline CDR1 is SGHRS and CDR2 is YFSETQ. This chain's CDR3 is CASSLRGGNTGELFF. The DNA for the CDR3 is TGCGCCAGCAGCTTGAGGGGGGGTAACACCGGGGAGCTGTTTTTT.

This chain connects TRBV3-1 (or the pseudogene TRBV3-2) to TRBJ1-1, with TRBD1 identical over 7 bases. The CDR3 extends over 14 amino acids. Germline assignment: CDR1 LGHDT and CDR2 YNNKEL (reference sequence). Trimming at V came to 7 bases and at J to 1 base, leaving 6 bases not matched to a gene. The CDR3 loop is CASNRQGGNTEAFF. The DNA for the CDR3 is TGTGCCAGCAACCGACAGGGTGGGAACACTGAAGCTTTCTTT.

The chain joins TRBV7-9 to TRBJ2-5; perhaps D is TRBD1 or TRBD2 (6 bases each). The ends were cut back, 0 bases at V and 6 bases at J, with 11 bases in the middle. The CDR3 sequence is 14 residues long. The germline V gene encodes CDR1 SEHNR and CDR2 FQNEAQ (reference sequence). CDR3 in DNA: TGTGCCAGCAGCTTAGCGCAAGGGGGGCAGACCCAGTACTTC. This gives the protein CASSLAQGGQTQYF.

The genes are TRBV11-2 and TRBJ1-5, with D perhaps TRBD1 (6 bases). Germline assignment: CDR1 SGHAT and CDR2 FQNNGV. Trimming removed 2 bases at V and 7 bases at J, with 9 bases between. This CDR3 comprises 13 residues. The CDR3 DNA reads as TGTGCCAGCAGCTTACAGGGGAGCCAGCCCCAGCATTTT. Translated, it gives CASSLQGSQPQHF.

V gene TRBV29-1 combines with J gene TRBJ1-3; D remains ambiguous. There are 13 residues in the CDR3. V lost 0 bases and J lost 2, with 5 bases in between. Per the germline V gene, CDR1 is SQVTM and CDR2 is ANQGSEA. This CDR3 is CSVEEVAGNTIYF. The CDR3, as DNA: TGCAGCGTTGAAGAGGTAGCTGGAAACACCATATATTTT.

The chain couples TRBV11-2 to TRBJ1-2, with TRBD1 matching 7 bases. J was trimmed by 3 bases and V by 5 bases; bases with no gene match: 6. Germline CDR1 and CDR2: SGHAT and FQNNGV. CDR3 length: 14 amino acids. The CDR3 bases are TGTGCCAGCAGCCCGACGACAGGGTACTATGGCTACACCTTC. Encoded protein: CASSPTTGYYGYTF. The full variable domain, in which reference TRBV11-2 and TRBJ1-2 provide the parts outside the CDR3, is EAGVAQSPRYKIIEKRQSVAFWCNPISGHATLYWYQQILGQGPKLLIQFQNNGVVDDSQLPKDRFSAERLKGVDSTLKIQPAKLEDSAVYLCASSPTTGYYGYTFGSGTRLTVV.

V gene TRBV19 combines with J gene TRBJ1-6, with TRBD1 as a possible D gene (5 bases). The CDR3 spans 15 residues. CDR1 and CDR2 from the germline V gene are LNHDA and SQIVND (reference sequence). V was cut by 7 bases and J by 9 bases, with 19 bases left in between. In nucleotides, the CDR3 is TGTGCCAGTAAGGAGCAGGGCACGGGTTCTTCACCCCTCCACTTT. Residues: CASKEQGTGSSPLHF.